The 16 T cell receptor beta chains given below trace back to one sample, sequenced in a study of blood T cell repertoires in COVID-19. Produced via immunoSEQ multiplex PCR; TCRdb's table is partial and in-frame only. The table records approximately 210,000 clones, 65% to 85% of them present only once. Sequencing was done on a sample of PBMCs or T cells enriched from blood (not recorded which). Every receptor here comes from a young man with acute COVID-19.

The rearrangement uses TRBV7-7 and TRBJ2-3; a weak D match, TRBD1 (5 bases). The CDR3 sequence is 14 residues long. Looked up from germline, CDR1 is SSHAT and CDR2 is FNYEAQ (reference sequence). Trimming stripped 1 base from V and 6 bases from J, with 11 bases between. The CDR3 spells CASSLEGKGDTQYF. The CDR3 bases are TGTGCCAGCAGCTTAGAGGGGAAAGGGGATACGCAGTATTTT.

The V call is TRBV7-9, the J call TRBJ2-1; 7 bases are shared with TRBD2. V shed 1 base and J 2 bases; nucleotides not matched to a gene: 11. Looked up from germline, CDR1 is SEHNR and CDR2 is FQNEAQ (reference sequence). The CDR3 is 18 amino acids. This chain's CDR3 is CASSLGRWDYPAYNEQFF. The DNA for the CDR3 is TGTGCCAGCAGCTTAGGTAGGTGGGACTACCCGGCCTACAATGAGCAGTTCTTC. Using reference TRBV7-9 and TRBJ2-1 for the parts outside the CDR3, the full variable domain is DTGVSQNPRHKITKRGQNVTFRCDPISEHNRLYWYRQTLGQGPEFLTYFQNEAQLEKSRLLSDRFSAERPKGSFSTLEIQRTEQGDSAMYLCASSLGRWDYPAYNEQFFGPGTRLTVL.

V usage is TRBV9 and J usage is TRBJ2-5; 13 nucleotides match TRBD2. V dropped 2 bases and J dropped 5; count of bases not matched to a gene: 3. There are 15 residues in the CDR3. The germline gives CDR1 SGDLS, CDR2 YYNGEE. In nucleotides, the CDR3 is TGTGCCAGCAGCGTCGGACTAGCGGGGGATGAGACCCAGTACTTC. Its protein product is CASSVGLAGDETQYF.

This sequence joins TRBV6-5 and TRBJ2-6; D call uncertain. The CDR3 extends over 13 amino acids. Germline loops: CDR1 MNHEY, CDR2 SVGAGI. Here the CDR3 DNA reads TGTTCCTCGGGTGTCTCTGGGGCCAACGTCCTGACTTTC. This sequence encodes CSSGVSGANVLTF.

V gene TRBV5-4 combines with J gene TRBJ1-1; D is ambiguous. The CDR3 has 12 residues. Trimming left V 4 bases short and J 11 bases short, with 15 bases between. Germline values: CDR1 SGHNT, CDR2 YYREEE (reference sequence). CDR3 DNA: TGTGCCAGCAGCCGAACCCAAAAGGAGGCTTTCTTT. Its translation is CASSRTQKEAFF.

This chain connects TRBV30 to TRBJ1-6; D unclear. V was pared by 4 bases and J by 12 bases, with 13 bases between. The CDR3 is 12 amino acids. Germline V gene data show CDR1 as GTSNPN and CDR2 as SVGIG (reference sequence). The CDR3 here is CAWTGIRGPLHF. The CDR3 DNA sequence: TGTGCCTGGACTGGAATTCGGGGACCCCTCCACTTT.

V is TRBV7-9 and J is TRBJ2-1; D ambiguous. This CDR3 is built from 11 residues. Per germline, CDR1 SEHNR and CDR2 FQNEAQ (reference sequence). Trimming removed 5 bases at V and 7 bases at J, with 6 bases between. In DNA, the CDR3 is TGTGCCAGCAGCCCCCAAAATGAGCAGTTCTTC. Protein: CASSPQNEQFF.

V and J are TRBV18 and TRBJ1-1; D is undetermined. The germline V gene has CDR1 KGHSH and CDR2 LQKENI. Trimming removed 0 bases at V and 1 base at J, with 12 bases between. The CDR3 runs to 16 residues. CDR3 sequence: CASSPPRALGNTEAFF. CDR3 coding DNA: TGTGCCAGCTCACCACCGCGGGCTCTGGGGAACACTGAAGCTTTCTTT.

The CDR3 DNA is TGTGCCAGTAGTCCAGCGGGGGGGCCAGATACGCAGTATTTT. Amino acid sequence: CASSPAGGPDTQYF. This rearrangement joins TRBV19 to TRBJ2-3; 10 bases map to TRBD2. Germline V gives CDR1 LNHDA, CDR2 SQIVND (reference sequence). The CDR3 totals 14 residues. Trimming took 5 bases from V and 4 from J; bases not matched to a gene: 3.

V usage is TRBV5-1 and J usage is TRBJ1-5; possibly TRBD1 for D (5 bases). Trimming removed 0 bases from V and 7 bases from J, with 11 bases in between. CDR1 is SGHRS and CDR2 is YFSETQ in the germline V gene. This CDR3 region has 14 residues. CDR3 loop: CASSLAGPGQPQHF. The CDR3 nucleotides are TGCGCCAGCAGCTTGGCAGGGCCGGGCCAGCCCCAGCATTTT.

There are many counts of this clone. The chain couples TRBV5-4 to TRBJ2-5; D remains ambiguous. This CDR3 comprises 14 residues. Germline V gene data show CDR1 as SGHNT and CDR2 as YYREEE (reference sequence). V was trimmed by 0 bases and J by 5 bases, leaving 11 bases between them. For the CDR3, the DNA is TGTGCCAGCAGCTTGGAGCCCCTACGGGAGACCCAGTACTTC. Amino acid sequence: CASSLEPLRETQYF.

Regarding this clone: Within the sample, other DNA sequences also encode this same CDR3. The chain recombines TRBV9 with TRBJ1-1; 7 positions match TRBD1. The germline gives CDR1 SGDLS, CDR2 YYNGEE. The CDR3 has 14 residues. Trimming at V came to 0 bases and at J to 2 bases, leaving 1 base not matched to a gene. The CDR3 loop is CASSVGQGNTEAFF. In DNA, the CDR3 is TGTGCCAGCAGCGTAGGACAGGGAAACACTGAAGCTTTCTTT. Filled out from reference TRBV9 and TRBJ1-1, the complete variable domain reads DSGVTQTPKHLITATGQRVTLRCSPRSGDLSVYWYQQSLDQGLQFLIQYYNGEERAKGNILERFSAQQFPDLHSELNLSSLELGDSALYFCASSVGQGNTEAFFGQGTRLTVV.

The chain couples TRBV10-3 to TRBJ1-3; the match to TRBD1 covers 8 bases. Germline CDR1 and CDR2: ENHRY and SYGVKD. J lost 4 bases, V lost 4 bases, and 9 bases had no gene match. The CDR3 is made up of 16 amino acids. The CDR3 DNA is TGTGCCATCAGTGCGGATACAGGGGGGTCAGGAAACACCATATATTTT. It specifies CAISADTGGSGNTIYF.

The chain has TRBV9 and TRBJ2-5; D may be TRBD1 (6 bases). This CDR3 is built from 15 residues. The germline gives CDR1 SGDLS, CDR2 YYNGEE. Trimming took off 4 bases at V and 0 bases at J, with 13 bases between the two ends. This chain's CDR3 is CASSPRTEYQETQYF. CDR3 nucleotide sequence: TGTGCCAGCAGCCCCCGGACAGAGTACCAAGAGACCCAGTACTTC. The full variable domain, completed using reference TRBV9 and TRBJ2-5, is DSGVTQTPKHLITATGQRVTLRCSPRSGDLSVYWYQQSLDQGLQFLIQYYNGEERAKGNILERFSAQQFPDLHSELNLSSLELGDSALYFCASSPRTEYQETQYFGPGTRLLVL.

The CDR3 spells CATSDSGQGGIQYF. CDR3 sequence (DNA): TGTGCCACCAGTGATTCGGGACAGGGGGGCATTCAGTACTTC. The chain combines TRBV24-1 with TRBJ2-4; 11 bases fit TRBD1. Trimming took 2 bases from V and 9 from J; bases not matched to a gene: 2. The CDR3 is made up of 14 amino acids. Per germline, CDR1 KGHDR and CDR2 SFDVKD.

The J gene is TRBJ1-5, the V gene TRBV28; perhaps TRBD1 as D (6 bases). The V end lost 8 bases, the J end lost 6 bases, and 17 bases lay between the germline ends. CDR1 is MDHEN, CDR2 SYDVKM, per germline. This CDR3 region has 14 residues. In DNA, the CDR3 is TGTGCCAGCCAGGGGCCCGGGGGGGGTCAGCCCCAGCATTTT. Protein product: CASQGPGGGQPQHF.